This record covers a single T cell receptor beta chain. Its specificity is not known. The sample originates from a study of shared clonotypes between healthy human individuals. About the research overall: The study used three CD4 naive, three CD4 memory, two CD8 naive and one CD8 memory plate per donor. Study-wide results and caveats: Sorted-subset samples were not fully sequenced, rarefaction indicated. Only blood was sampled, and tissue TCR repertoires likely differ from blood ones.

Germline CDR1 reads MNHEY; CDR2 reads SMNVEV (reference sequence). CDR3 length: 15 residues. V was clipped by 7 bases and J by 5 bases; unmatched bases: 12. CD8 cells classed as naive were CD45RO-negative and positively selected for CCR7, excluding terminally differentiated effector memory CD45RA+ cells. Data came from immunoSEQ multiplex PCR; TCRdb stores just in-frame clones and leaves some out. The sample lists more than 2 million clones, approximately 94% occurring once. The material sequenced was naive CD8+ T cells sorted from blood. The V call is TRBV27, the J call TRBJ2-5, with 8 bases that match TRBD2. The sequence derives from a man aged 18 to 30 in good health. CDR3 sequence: CASTRGGFEGETQYF. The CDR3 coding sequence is TGTGCCAGCACCCGGGGGGGGTTCGAAGGGGAGACCCAGTACTTC.